The present entry profiles one T cell receptor beta chain with its context. The antigen remains undetermined. The CDR3 spans 13 residues. The germline V and J ends were trimmed by 6 bases and 0 bases, with 12 bases remaining between them. Germline CDR1 is SQVTM and CDR2 is ANQGSEA. TCRdb's table, derived via immunoSEQ multiplex PCR, lists solely in-frame clones and lacks some. Of around 330,000 clones in the sample, 67% were seen once. This specimen belongs to a study of cytotoxic CD8 clonotypes in ibrutinib-treated CLL. Across the whole study: Results showed around 24 partial and 2 complete responses; following median 68 months, roughly 14 remained remitted, approximately 12 advanced. With a range of 6 to 36, the median treatment time before response samples were taken was 12 to 13 months.

Whole-study results and caveats: Among the clonotypes, public ones were uncommon and contracted or held stable on treatment. Whereas clonality rose at ibrutinib response, it declined toward baseline at progression.

The J gene is TRBJ2-7, the V gene TRBV29-1; D remains unclear. This TCR was recovered from a human donor with chronic lymphocytic leukemia. The starting material was PBMCs, obtained after 36 months of ibrutinib treatment. CDR3: CSVVDPISYEQYF. DNA for the CDR3: TGCAGCGTCGTGGACCCTATCTCCTACGAGCAGTACTTC.